The present T cell receptor (beta chain) was sequenced within a study of T cell responses to AZD1222 COVID-19 vaccine. Study summary: The study pooled second doses at about 4 or about 12 weeks. General study findings and limits: Spike regions recognized by vaccine-associated CD4 TCRs spanned the protein, led by 160-218 and 743-854.

The V and J ends lost 1 base and 3 bases respectively, with 6 bases between them. CDR1 and CDR2 (germline): SEHNR, FQNEAQ (reference sequence). This CDR3 is 13 amino acids long. Points on this clone: Its antigen is as yet unknown.

Data came from immunoSEQ multiplex PCR; TCRdb stores just in-frame clones and leaves some out. The repertoire holds over 150,000 clones, with approximately 91% as singletons. The sample here was peripheral blood, taken on day 0 of AZD1222 vaccination. The chain joins TRBV7-9 to TRBJ1-1, with D unresolved. The source of this sequence is an adult in good health. The CDR3 sequence is CASSLVTDTEAFF. As DNA, the CDR3 is TGTGCCAGCAGCTTAGTCACGGACACTGAAGCTTTCTTT.